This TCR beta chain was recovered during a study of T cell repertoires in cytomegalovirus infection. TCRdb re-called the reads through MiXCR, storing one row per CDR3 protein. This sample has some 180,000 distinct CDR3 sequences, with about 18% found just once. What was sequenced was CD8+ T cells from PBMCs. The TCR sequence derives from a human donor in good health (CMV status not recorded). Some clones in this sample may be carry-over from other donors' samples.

The CDR3 DNA is TGTGCCAGCAGCGATACCGGACGGAACACTGAAGCTTTCTTT. It specifies CASSDTGRNTEAFF. This sequence joins TRBV9 and TRBJ1-1; no clear D. CDR3 length: 14 amino acids. The ends were cut back, 3 bases at V and 1 base at J, with 10 bases in the middle. Germline V CDR1 and CDR2: SGDLS, YYNGEE.